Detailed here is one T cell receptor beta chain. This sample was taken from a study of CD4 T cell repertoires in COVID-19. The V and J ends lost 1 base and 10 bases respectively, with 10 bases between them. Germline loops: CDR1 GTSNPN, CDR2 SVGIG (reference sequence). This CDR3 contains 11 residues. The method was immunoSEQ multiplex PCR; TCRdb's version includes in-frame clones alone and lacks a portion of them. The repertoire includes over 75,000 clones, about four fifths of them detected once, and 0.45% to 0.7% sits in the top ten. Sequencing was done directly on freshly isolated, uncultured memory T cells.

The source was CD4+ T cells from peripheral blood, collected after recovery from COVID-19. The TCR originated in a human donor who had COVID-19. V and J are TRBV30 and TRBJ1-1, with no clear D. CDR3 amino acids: CAWSETLTAFF. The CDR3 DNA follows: TGTGCCTGGAGTGAGACACTGACAGCTTTCTTT.